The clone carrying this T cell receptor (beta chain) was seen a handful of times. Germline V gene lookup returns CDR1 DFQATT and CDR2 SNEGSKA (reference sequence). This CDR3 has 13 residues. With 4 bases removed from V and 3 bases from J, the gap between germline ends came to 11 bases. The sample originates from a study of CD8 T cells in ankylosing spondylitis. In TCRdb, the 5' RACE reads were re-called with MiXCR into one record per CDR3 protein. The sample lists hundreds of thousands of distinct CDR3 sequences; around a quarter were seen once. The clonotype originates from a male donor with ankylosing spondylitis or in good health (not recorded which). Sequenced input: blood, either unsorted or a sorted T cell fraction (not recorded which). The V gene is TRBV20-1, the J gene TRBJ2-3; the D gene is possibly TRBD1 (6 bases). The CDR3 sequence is CSAKDRWTDTQYF. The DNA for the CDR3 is TGCAGTGCTAAAGACAGGTGGACAGATACGCAGTATTTT.